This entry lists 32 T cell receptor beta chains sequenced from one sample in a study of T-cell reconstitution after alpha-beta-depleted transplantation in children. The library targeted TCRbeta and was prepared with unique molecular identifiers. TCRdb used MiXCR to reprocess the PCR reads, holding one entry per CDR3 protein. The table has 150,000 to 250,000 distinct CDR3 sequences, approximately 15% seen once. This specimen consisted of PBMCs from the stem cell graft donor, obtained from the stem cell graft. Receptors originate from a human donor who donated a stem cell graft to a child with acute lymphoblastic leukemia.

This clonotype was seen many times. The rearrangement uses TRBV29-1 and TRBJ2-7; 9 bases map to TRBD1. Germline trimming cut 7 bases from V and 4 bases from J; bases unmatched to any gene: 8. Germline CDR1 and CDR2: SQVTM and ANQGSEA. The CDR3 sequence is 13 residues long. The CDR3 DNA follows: TGCAGCGCTTGGACAGGGGATAGGTACGAGCAGTACTTC. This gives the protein CSAWTGDRYEQYF.

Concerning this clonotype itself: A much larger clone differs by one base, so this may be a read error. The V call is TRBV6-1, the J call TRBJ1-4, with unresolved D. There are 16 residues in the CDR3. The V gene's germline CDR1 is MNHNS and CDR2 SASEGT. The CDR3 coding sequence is TGTGCCAGCAGTGCTATGACACAACCAACTAATGTAAAACTGTTTTTT. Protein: CASSAMTQPTNVKLFF.

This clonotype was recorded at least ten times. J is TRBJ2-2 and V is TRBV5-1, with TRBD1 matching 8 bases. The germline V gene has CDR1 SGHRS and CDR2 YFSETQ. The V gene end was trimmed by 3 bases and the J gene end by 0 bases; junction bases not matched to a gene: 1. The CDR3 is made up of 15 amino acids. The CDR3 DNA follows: TGCGCCAGCAGCTGGGACAGGCCGAACACCGGGGAGCTGTTTTTT. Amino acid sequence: CASSWDRPNTGELFF. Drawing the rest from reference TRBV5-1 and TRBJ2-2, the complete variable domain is KAGVTQTPRYLIKTRGQQVTLSCSPISGHRSVSWYQQTPGQGLQFLFEYFSETQRNKGNFPGRFSGRQFSNSRSEMNVSTLELGDSALYLCASSWDRPNTGELFFGEGSRLTVL.

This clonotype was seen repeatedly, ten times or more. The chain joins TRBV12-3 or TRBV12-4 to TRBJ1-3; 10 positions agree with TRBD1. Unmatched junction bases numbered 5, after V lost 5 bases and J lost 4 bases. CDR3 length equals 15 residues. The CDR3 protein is CASSPGQGFGNTIYF. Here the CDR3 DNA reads TGTGCCAGCAGTCCGGGACAGGGGTTCGGAAACACCATATATTTT.

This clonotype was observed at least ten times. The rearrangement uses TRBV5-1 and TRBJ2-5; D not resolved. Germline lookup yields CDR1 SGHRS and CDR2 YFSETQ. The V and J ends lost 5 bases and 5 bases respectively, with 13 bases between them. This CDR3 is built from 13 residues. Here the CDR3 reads CASRAHPRETQYF. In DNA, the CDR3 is TGCGCCAGCAGAGCCCATCCCCGGGAGACCCAGTACTTC. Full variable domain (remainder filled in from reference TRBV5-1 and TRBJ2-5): KAGVTQTPRYLIKTRGQQVTLSCSPISGHRSVSWYQQTPGQGLQFLFEYFSETQRNKGNFPGRFSGRQFSNSRSEMNVSTLELGDSALYLCASRAHPRETQYFGPGTRLLVL.

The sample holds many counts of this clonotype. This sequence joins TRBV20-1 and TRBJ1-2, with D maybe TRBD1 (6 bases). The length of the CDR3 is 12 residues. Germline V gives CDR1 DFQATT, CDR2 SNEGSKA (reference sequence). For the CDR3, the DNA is TGCAGCCTCCAAGGGGGGAACTATGGCTACACCTTC. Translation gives CSLQGGNYGYTF.

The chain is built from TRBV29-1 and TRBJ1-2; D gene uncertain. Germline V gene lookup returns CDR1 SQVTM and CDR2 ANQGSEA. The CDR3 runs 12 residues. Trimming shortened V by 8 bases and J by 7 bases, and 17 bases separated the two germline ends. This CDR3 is CSLGRTGSGYTF. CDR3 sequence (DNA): TGCAGCCTTGGACGGACCGGAAGTGGCTACACCTTC.

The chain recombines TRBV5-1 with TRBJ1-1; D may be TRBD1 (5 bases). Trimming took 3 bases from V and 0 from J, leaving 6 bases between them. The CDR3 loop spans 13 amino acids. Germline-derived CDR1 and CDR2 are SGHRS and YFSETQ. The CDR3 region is CASSWGLNTEAFF. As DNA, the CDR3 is TGCGCCAGCAGCTGGGGGTTGAACACTGAAGCTTTCTTT.

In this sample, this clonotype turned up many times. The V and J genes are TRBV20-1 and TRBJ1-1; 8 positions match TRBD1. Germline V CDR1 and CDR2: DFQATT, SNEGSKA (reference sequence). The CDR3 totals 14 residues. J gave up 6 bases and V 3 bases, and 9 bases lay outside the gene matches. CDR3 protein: CSARQGARVAEAFF. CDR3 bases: TGCAGTGCTAGGCAGGGGGCTCGTGTCGCTGAAGCTTTCTTT.

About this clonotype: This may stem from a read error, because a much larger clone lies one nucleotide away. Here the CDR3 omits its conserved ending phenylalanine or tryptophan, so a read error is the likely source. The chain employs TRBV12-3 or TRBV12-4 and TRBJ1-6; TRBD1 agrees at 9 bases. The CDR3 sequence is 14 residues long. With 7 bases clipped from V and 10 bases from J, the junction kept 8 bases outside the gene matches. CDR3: CASMPGQGYSPLHL. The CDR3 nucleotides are TGTGCCAGCATGCCGGGACAGGGTTACTCACCCCTCCACTTG.

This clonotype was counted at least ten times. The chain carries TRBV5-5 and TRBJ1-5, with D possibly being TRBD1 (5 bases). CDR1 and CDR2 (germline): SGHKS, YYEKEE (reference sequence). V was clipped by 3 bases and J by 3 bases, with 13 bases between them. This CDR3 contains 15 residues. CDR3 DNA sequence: TGTGCCAGCAGCTGGCAGGGAAGCGACAATCAGCCCCAGCATTTT. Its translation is CASSWQGSDNQPQHF.

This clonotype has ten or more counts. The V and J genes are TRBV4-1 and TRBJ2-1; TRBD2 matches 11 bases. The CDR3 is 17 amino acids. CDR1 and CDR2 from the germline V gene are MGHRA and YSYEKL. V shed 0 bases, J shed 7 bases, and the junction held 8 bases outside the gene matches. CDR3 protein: CASSQDEVAGGQNEQFF. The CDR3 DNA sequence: TGCGCCAGCAGCCAAGATGAGGTAGCGGGAGGGCAGAATGAGCAGTTCTTC.

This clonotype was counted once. CDR3 in DNA: TGCGCCAGCAGCTCCCGGACGGATTCAATGAACACTGAAGCTTTCTTT. Translated, it gives CASSSRTDSMNTEAFF. V is TRBV5-1 and J is TRBJ1-1; no firm D call. The CDR3 length is 16 residues. CDR1 is SGHRS, CDR2 YFSETQ, per germline. V was clipped by 3 bases and J by 0 bases, with 15 bases between them.

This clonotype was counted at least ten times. CDR3 region: CASSLMPGTGTEAFF. The CDR3 DNA follows: TGTGCCAGCAGCTTAATGCCGGGAACCGGCACTGAAGCTTTCTTT. The chain uses TRBV7-2 and TRBJ1-1; D gene uncertain. CDR1 and CDR2 from the germline V gene are SGHTA and FQGNSA. CDR3 length: 15 residues. V was pared by 2 bases and J by 4 bases, with 14 bases between. Looking up the rest from reference TRBV7-2 and TRBJ1-1 gives the full variable domain: GAGVSQSPSNKVTEKGKDVELRCDPISGHTALYWYRQSLGQGLEFLIYFQGNSAPDKSGLPSDRFSAERTGGSVSTLTIQRTQQEDSAVYLCASSLMPGTGTEAFFGQGTRLTVV.

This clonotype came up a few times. The CDR3 coding sequence is TGCGCCAGCAGCACGGGAGGGTTTCAAGAGACCCAGTACTTC. This gives the protein CASSTGGFQETQYF. The chain joins TRBV5-1 to TRBJ2-5, with 8 bases fitting TRBD2. V lost 4 bases, J lost 2 bases, and 4 bases stayed unmatched. The germline CDR1 and CDR2 sequences are SGHRS and YFSETQ. The CDR3 sequence is 14 residues long.

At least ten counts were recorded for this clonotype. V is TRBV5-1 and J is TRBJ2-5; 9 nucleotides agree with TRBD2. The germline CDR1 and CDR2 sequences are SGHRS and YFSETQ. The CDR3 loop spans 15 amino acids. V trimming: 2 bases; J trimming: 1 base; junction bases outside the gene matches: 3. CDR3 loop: CASSFAGGFQETQYF. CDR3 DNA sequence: TGCGCCAGCAGCTTCGCGGGAGGGTTCCAAGAGACCCAGTACTTC.

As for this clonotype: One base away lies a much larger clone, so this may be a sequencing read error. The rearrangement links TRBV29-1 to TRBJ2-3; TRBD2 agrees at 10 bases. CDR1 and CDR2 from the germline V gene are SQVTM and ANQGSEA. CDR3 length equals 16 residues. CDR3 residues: CTVEGIPAGGRNTQYF. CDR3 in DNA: TGCACCGTTGAAGGGATCCCAGCGGGAGGGAGGAATACGCAGTATTTT.

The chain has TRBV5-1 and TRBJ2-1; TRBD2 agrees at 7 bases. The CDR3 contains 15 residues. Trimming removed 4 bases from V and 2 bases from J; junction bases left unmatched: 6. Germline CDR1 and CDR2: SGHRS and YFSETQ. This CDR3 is CASSRGSITYNEQFF. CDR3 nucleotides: TGCGCCAGCAGCCGCGGGAGTATCACCTACAATGAGCAGTTCTTC. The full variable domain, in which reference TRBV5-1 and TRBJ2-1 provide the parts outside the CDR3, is KAGVTQTPRYLIKTRGQQVTLSCSPISGHRSVSWYQQTPGQGLQFLFEYFSETQRNKGNFPGRFSGRQFSNSRSEMNVSTLELGDSALYLCASSRGSITYNEQFFGPGTRLTVL.

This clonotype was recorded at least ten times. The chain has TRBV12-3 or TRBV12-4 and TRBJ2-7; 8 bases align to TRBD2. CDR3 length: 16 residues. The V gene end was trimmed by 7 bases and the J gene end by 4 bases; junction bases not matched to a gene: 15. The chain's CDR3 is CASISTSGIGAYEQYF. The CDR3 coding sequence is TGTGCCAGCATTTCTACTAGCGGAATTGGGGCTTACGAGCAGTACTTC.

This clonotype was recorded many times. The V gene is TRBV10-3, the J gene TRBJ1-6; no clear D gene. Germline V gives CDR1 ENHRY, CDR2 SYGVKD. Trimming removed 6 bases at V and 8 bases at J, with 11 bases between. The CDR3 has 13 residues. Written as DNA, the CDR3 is TGTGCCATCAGGGGGTCCGGGGATTCACCCCTCCACTTT. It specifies CAIRGSGDSPLHF.

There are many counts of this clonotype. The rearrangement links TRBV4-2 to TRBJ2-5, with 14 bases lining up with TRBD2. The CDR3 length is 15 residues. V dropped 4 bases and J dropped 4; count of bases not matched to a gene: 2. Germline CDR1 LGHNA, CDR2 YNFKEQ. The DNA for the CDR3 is TGTGCCAGCAGCCCCGGGACTAGCGGGAGAGAGACCCAGTACTTC. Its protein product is CASSPGTSGRETQYF.

The CDR3 loop reads CASSQGSEAFF. The DNA of the CDR3 is TGTGCCAGCAGTCAGGGTTCTGAAGCTTTCTTT. V usage is TRBV12-3 or TRBV12-4 and J usage is TRBJ1-1, with D possibly being TRBD1 (5 bases). V gave up 5 bases and J gave up 6 bases, with 7 bases separating them. The CDR3 is made up of 11 amino acids.

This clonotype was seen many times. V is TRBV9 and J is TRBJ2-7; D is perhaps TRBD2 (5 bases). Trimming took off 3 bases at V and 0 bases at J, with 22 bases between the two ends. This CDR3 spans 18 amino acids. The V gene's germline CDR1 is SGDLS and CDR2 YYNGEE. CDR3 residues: CASSGAEGPLGFSYEQYF. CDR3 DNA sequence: TGTGCCAGCAGCGGCGCTGAGGGTCCCTTGGGATTCTCCTACGAGCAGTACTTC. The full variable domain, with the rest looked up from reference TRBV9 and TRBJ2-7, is DSGVTQTPKHLITATGQRVTLRCSPRSGDLSVYWYQQSLDQGLQFLIQYYNGEERAKGNILERFSAQQFPDLHSELNLSSLELGDSALYFCASSGAEGPLGFSYEQYFGPGTRLTVT.

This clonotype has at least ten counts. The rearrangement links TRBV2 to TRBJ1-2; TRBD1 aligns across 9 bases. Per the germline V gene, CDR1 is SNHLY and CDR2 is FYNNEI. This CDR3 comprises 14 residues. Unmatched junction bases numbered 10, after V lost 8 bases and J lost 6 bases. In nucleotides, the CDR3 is TGTGCCAGCCGATTTCCGGGACAGGGTCATGGCTACACCTTC. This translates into CASRFPGQGHGYTF.

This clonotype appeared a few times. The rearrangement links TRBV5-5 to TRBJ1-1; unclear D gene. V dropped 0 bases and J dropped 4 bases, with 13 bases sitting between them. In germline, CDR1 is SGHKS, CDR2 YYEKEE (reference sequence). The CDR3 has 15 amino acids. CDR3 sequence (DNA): TGTGCCAGCAGCTTGGATAACGGGGTTGGCACTGAAGCTTTCTTT. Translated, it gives CASSLDNGVGTEAFF.

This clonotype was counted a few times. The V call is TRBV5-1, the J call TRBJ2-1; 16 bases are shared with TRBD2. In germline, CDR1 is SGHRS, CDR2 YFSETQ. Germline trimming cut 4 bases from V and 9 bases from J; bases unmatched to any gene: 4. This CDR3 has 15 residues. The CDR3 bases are TGCGCCAGCAGCCGCGGGACTAGCGGGAGGGGTGAGCAGTTCTTC. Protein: CASSRGTSGRGEQFF. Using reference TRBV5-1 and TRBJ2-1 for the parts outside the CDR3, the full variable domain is KAGVTQTPRYLIKTRGQQVTLSCSPISGHRSVSWYQQTPGQGLQFLFEYFSETQRNKGNFPGRFSGRQFSNSRSEMNVSTLELGDSALYLCASSRGTSGRGEQFFGPGTRLTVL.

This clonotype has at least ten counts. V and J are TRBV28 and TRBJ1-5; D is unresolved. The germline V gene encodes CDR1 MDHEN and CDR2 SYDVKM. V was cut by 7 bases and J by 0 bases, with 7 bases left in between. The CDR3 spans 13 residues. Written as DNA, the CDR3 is TGTGCCAGCATAAGTTCTAGCAATCAGCCCCAGCATTTT. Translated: CASISSSNQPQHF.

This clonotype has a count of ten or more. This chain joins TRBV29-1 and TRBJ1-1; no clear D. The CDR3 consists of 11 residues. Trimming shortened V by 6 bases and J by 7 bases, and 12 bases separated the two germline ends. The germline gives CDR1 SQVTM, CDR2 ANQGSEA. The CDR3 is CSVADQVEAFF. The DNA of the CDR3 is TGCAGCGTGGCCGATCAGGTTGAAGCTTTCTTT.

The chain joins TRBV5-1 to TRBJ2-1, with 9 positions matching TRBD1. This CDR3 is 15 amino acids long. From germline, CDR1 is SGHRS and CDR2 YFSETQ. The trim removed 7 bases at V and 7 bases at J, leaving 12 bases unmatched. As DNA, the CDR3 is TGCGCCAGCGTTCTCACAGGGGGCGCGGGGAATGAGCAGTTCTTC. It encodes CASVLTGGAGNEQFF.

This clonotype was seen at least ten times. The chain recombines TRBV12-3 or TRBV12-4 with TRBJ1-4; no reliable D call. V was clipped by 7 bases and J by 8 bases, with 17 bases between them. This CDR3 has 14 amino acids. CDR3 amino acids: CASKFTGRSEKLFF. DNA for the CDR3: TGTGCCAGCAAGTTCACGGGGAGGAGCGAAAAACTGTTTTTT.

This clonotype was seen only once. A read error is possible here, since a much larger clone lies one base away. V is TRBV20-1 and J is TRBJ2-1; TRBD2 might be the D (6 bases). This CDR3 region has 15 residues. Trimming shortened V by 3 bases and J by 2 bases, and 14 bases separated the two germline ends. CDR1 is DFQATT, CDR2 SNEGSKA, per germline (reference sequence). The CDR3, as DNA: TGCAGTGCTAGTCTTGATGCGGGGCCCTACAATGAGCAGTTCTTC. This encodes CSASLDAGPYNEQFF.

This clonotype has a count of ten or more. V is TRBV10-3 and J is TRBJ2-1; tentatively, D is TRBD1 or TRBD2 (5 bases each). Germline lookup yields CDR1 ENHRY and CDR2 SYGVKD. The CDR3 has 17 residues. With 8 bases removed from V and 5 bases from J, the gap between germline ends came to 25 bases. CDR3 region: CAIGAGSSGSVHNEQFF. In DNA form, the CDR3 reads TGTGCCATCGGGGCCGGCTCTAGTGGGAGTGTCCACAATGAGCAGTTCTTC.